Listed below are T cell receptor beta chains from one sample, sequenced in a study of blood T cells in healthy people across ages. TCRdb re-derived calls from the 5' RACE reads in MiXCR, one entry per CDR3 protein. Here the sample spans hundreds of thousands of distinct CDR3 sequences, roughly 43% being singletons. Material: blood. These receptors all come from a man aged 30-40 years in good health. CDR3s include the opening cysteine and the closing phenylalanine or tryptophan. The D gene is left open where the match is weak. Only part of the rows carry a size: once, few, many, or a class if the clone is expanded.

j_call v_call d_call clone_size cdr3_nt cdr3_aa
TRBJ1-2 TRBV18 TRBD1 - TGTGCCAGCTCACCAGGGGGACAGGGAAGTGGCTACACCTTC CASSPGGQGSGYTF
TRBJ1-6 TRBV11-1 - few TGTGCCAGCAGCCTAGGAGGCACCATCGGCAATTCACCCCTCCACTTT CASSLGGTIGNSPLHF
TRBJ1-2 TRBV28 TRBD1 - TGTGCCAGCAACGAACAGGGGGCCTTTTATGGCTACACCTTC CASNEQGAFYGYTF
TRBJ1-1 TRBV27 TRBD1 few TGTGCCAGCACAAATCGAGGGACAGGGGCGTTGAACACTGAAGCTTTCTTT CASTNRGTGALNTEAFF
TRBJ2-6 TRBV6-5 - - TGTGCCAGCACCTCAGGGAACTCTGGGGCCAACGTCCTGACTTTC CASTSGNSGANVLTF
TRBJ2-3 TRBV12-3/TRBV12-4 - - TGTGCCAGCAGCCGAACGAGAGGGGGCACAGATACGCAGTATTTT CASSRTRGGTDTQYF
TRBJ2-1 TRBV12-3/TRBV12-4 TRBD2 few TGTGCCAGCAGTTTTTTGGCGACTAGCGGAAATGAGCAGTTCTTC CASSFLATSGNEQFF
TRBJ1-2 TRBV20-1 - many TGCAGTGCTAGAGGGCAGGGCCCTGTGGTTGGCTACACCTTC CSARGQGPVVGYTF
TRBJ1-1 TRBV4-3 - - TGCGCCAGCCGCCAAGAAGTTTCGTACACTGAAGCTTTCTTT CASRQEVSYTEAFF
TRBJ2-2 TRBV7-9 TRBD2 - TGTGCCAGCAGCCCCCTACTAGCGGCTACCGGGGAGCTGTTTTTT CASSPLLAATGELFF
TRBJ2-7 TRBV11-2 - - TGTGCCAGCAGCTTAGTTGGCCAAAACGAGCAGTACTTC CASSLVGQNEQYF
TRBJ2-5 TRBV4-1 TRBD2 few TGCGCCAGCAGCCAACAGCTAGCGGGGGTGGGGGAGCAGTACTTC CASSQQLAGVGEQYF
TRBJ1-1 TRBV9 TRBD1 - TGTGCCAGCAGCGTAGGATGGACAGGGGGCACTACATACACTGAAGCTTTCTTT CASSVGWTGGTTYTEAFF
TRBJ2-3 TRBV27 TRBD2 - TGTGCCAGCATCTACCGGGGCGGGGGGGATACGCAGTATTTT CASIYRGGGDTQYF
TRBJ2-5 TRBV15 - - TGTGCCACCAGCAGTATTAGTGGGGAGACCCAGTACTTC CATSSISGETQYF
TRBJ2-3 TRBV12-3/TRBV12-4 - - TGTGCCAGCAGGAAAACAGTGGGAGGAGATACGGAGTATTTT CASRKTVGGDTEYF
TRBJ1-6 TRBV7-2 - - TGTGCCAGCAGCTTAGTGGGAAACAGGGAGTCCTATAATTCACCCCTCCACTTT CASSLVGNRESYNSPLHF
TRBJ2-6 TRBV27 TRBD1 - TGTGCCAGCAGTTTTCGGACAGGGCTTTATGGGGCCAACGTCCTGACTTTC CASSFRTGLYGANVLTF
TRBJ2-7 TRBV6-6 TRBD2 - TGTGCCAGCAGACCCGACGGGGGGATCTACGAGCAGTACTTC CASRPDGGIYEQYF
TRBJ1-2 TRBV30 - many TGTGCCTGGAGGAGAGGACCCCTCTATGGCTACACCTTC CAWRRGPLYGYTF
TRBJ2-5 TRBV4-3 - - TGCGCCAGCAGCCAAGATTTATCCCCGGGCCAAGAGACCCAGTACTTC CASSQDLSPGQETQYF
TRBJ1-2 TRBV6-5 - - TGTGCCAGCAGTTCAGGGGAAGTGAGTGGCTACACCTTC CASSSGEVSGYTF
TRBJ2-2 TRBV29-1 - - TGCAGCTTACGGTCCCAGCCAACCGGGGAGCTGTTTTTT CSLRSQPTGELFF
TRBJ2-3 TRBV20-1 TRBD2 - TGCAGTGCTAGAAGCTGGAGCGGGGAGAGCACAGATACGCAGTATTTT CSARSWSGESTDTQYF
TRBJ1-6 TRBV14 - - TGTGCCAGCAGCCAAGTCCTGAATTCACCCCTCCACTTT CASSQVLNSPLHF
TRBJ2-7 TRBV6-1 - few TGTGCCAGCAGTGAAATGCTAGCGCCTTCCTACGAGCAGTACTTC CASSEMLAPSYEQYF
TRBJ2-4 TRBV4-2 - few TGTGCCAGCAGCCAAGAAGGTGCCGAAACACGGGACATTCAGTACTTC CASSQEGAETRDIQYF
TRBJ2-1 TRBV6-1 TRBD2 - TGTGCCAGCAGTGAAAATACGGGGATCAGCCTAGCGGGGGCTTATGAGCAGTTCTTC CASSENTGISLAGAYEQFF
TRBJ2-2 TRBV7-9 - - TGTGCCAGCAGCTACTCTACCCTAGCCGGGGAGCTGTTTTTT CASSYSTLAGELFF
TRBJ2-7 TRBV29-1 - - TGCAGCGTTGTTTGGGGGAGCTCCTACGAGCAGAACTTC CSVVWGSSYEQNF
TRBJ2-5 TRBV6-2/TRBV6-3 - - TGTGCCAGCAGTTACTCGGCCGAGCCTGACGAGACCCAGTACTTC CASSYSAEPDETQYF
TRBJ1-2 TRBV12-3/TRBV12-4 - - TGTGCCAGCAGTTTAGGCAGGGGCAGGAGCTATGGCTACACCTTC CASSLGRGRSYGYTF
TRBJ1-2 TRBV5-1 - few TGCGCCAGCAGCTTGTCCCGACAGGAGTCCTATGGCTACACCTTC CASSLSRQESYGYTF
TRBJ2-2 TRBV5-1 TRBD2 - TGCGCCAGCAGCTTGGAGGGAGGGACGAACACCGGGGAGCTGTTTTTT CASSLEGGTNTGELFF
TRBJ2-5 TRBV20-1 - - TGCAGTGCTAACTTATACGGGGAGACCCAGTACTTC CSANLYGETQYF
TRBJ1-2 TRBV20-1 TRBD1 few TGCAGTGCCATGACAGGGATCGACTATGGCTACACCTTC CSAMTGIDYGYTF